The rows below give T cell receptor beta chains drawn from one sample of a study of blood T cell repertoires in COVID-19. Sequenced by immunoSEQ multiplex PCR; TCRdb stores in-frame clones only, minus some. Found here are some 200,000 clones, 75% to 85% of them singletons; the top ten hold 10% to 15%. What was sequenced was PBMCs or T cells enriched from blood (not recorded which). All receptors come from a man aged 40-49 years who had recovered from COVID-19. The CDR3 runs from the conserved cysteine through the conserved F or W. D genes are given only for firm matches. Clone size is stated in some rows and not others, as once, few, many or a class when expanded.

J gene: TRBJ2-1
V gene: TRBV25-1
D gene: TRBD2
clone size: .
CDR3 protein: CASRTDASGIYNEQFF
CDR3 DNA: TGTGCCAGCAGGACAGACGCTAGCGGGATCTACAATGAGCAGTTCTTC

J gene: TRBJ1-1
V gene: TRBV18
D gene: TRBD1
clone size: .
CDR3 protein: CASSPPGQYTEAFF
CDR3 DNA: TGTGCCAGCTCACCACCGGGACAGTACACTGAAGCTTTCTTT

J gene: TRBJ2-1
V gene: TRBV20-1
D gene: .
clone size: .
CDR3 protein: CSASEGGPGQREQFF
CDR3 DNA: TGCAGTGCTAGTGAGGGAGGGCCGGGACAACGTGAGCAGTTCTTC

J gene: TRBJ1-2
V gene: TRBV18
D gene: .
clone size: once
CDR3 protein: CASSPDRSDPNYGYTF
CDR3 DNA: TGTGCCAGCTCCCCTGACAGATCCGATCCAAACTATGGCTACACCTTC

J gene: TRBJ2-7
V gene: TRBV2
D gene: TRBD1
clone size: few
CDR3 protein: CASSEGDRAHEQYF
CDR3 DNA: TGTGCCAGCAGTGAAGGGGACAGGGCCCACGAGCAGTACTTC

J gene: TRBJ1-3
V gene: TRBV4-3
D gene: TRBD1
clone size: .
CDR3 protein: CASSADRAGNTIYF
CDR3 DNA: TGCGCCAGCAGCGCAGACAGGGCCGGAAACACCATATATTTT

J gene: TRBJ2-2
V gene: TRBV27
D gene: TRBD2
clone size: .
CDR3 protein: CASSPLAGNTGELFF
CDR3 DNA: TGTGCCAGCAGTCCCCTAGCGGGAAACACCGGGGAGCTGTTTTTT

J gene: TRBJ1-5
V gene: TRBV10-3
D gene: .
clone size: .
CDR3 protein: CAISEEIGVGSNQPQHF
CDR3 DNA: TGTGCCATCAGTGAAGAAATCGGAGTTGGAAGCAATCAGCCCCAGCATTTT

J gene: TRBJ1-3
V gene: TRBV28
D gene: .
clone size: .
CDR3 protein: CASSTLGREVLGNTIYF
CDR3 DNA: TGTGCCAGCAGTACCCTTGGCCGGGAAGTTCTTGGAAACACCATATATTTT

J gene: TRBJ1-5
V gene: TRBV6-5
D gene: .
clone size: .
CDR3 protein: CASSYGPGVNQPQHF
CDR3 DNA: TGTGCCAGCAGTTACGGGCCCGGGGTGAATCAGCCCCAGCATTTT

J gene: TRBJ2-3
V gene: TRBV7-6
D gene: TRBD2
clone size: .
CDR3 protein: CASSPRLAGVADTQYF
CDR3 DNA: TGTGCCAGCAGCCCTCGACTAGCGGGAGTCGCAGATACGCAGTATTTT

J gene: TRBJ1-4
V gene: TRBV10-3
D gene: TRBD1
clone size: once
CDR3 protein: CAISGGRGQSNEKLFF
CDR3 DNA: TGTGCCATCAGTGGAGGCAGGGGGCAATCTAATGAAAAACTGTTTTTT

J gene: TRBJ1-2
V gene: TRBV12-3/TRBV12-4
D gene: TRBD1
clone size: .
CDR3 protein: CASRITGGFGYTF
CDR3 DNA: TGTGCCAGCAGGATCACAGGGGGCTTTGGCTACACCTTC

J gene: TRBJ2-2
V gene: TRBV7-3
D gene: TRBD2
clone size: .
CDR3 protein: CASGSAGEAGELFF
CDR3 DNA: TGTGCCAGCGGATCAGCGGGAGAGGCCGGGGAGCTGTTTTTT

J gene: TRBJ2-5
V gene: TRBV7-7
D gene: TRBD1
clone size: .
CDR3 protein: CASSLGTVTQETQYF
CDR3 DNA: TGTGCTAGCAGCTTAGGGACAGTGACACAAGAGACCCAGTACTTC

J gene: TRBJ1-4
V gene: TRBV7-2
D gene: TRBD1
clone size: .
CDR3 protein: CASSLRGQINEKLFF
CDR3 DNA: TGTGCCAGCAGCTTAAGGGGACAGATTAATGAAAAACTGTTTTTT

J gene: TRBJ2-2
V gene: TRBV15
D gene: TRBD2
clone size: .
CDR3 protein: CATSRDGGGPGELFF
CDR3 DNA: TGTGCCACCAGCAGAGATGGGGGAGGGCCCGGGGAGCTGTTTTTT

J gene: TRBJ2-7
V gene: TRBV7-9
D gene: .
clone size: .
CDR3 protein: CASSLAGGGEQYF
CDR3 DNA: TGTGCCAGCAGCTTAGCGGGAGGGGGCGAGCAGTACTTC

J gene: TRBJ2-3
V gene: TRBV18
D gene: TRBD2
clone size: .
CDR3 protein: CASSSPGLDTDTQYF
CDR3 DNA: TGTGCCAGCTCTTCTCCGGGACTAGACACAGATACGCAGTATTTT

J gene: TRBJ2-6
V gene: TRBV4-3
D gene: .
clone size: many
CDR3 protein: CASSQDGGAGANVLTF
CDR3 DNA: TGCGCCAGCAGCCAAGATGGAGGCGCTGGGGCCAACGTCCTGACTTTC

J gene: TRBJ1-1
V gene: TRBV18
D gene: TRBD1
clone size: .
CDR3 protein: CASSVDRVGTEAFF
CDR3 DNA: TGTGCCAGCTCGGTCGACAGGGTGGGCACTGAAGCTTTCTTT

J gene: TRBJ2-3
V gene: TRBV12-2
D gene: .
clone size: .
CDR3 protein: CASRLGPPGGPGSDTQYF
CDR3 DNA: TGTGCAAGTCGCTTAGGTCCCCCGGGAGGGCCGGGATCAGATACGCAGTATTTT

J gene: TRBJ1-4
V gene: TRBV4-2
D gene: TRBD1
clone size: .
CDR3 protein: CASSQDWGQLNEKLFF
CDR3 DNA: TGTGCCAGCAGCCAAGACTGGGGACAGCTTAATGAAAAACTGTTTTTT

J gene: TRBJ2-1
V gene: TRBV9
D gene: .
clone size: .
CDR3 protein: CASSVDSDPSYNEQFF
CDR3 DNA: TGTGCCAGCAGCGTAGATAGCGACCCCTCCTACAATGAGCAGTTCTTC

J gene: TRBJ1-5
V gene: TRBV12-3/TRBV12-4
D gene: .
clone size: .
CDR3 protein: CASSLGRAQPQHF
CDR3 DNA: TGTGCCAGCAGTTTGGGCCGAGCTCAGCCCCAGCATTTT

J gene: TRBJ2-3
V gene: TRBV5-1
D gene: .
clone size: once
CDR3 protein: CASRYGGGTDTQYF
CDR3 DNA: TGCGCCAGCAGATACGGGGGAGGTACAGATACGCAGTATTTT

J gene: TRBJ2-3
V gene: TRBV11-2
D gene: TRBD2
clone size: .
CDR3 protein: CASSLPTPGLAANF
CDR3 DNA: TGTGCCAGCAGCTTACCGACGCCGGGACTAGCGGCTAATTTT

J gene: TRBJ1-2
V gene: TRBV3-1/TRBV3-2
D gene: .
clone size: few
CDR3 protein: CASSQVAVIDGYTF
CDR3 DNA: TGTGCCAGCAGCCAAGTCGCGGTGATTGATGGCTACACCTTC

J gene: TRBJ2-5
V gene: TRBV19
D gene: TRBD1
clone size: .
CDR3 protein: CASRRSGTGETQYF
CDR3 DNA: TGTGCCAGTAGACGCTCCGGGACAGGAGAGACCCAGTACTTC

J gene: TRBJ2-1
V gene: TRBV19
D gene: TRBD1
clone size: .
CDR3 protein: CASRGLQGNEQFF
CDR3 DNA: TGTGCCAGTAGGGGGTTACAGGGGAATGAGCAGTTCTTC

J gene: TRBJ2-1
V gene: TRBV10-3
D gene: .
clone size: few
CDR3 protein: CAISDLKDRVSYNEQFF
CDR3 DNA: TGTGCCATCAGTGACTTAAAAGACAGAGTCTCCTACAATGAGCAGTTCTTC

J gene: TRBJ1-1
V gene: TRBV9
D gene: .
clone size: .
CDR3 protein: CASSGPGGGHGNTEAFF
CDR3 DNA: TGTGCCAGCAGCGGGCCAGGTGGGGGCCATGGGAACACTGAAGCTTTCTTT

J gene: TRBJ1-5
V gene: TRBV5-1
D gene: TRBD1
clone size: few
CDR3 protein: CASSPGQAGNQPQHF
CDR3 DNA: TGCGCCAGCAGTCCCGGACAGGCTGGCAATCAGCCCCAGCATTTT

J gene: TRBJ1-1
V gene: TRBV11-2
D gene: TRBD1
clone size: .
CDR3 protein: CASSLQGDNTEAFF
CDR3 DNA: TGTGCCAGCAGCCTACAGGGGGACAACACTGAAGCTTTCTTT

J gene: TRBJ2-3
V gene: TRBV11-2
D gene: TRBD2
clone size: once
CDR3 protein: CASSLVGVGLGGTDTQYF
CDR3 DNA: TGTGCCAGCAGCTTAGTGGGTGTGGGACTAGGGGGAACAGATACGCAGTATTTT

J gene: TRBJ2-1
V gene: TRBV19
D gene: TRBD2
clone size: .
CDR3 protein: CASSITGTINEQFF
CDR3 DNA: TGTGCCAGTAGTATCACTGGGACTATCAATGAGCAGTTCTTC

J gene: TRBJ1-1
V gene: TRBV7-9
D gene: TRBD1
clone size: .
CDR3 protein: CASSFRTGDTEAFF
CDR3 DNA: TGTGCCAGCAGCTTCCGGACAGGTGACACTGAAGCTTTCTTT

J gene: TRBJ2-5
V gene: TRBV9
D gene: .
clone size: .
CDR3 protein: CASSGLGGGEETQYF
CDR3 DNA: TGTGCCAGCAGCGGCCTGGGAGGAGGGGAAGAGACCCAGTACTTC

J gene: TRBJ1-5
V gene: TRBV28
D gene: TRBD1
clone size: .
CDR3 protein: CASSKDRADQPQHF
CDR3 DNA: TGTGCCAGCAGTAAGGACAGGGCGGATCAGCCCCAGCATTTT

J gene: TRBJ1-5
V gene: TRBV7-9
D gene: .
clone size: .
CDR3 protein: CASSFGGLDQPQHF
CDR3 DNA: TGTGCCAGCAGCTTCGGGGGTCTGGATCAGCCCCAGCATTTT

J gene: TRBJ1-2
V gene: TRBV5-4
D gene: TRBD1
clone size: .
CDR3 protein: CASSLGGQPSVSGYTF
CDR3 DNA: TGTGCCAGCAGCTTGGGGGGACAGCCGTCGGTTAGTGGCTACACCTTC

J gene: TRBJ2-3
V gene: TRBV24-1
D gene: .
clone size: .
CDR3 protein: CATSASPLWATDTQYF
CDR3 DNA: TGTGCCACCAGTGCCTCTCCTTTGTGGGCCACAGATACGCAGTATTTT

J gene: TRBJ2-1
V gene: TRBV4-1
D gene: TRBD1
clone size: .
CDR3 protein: CASSPPPGTGGADEQFF
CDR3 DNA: TGCGCCAGCAGCCCCCCTCCCGGGACAGGGGGCGCGGATGAGCAGTTCTTC

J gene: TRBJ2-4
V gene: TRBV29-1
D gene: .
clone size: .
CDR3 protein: CSVQPQGSLSKNIQYF
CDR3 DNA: TGCAGCGTCCAGCCCCAGGGCAGCCTTTCCAAAAACATTCAGTACTTC

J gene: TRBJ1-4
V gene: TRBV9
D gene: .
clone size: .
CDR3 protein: CASSVPGRNEKLFF
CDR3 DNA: TGTGCCAGCAGCGTACCAGGAAGAAACGAAAAACTGTTTTTT

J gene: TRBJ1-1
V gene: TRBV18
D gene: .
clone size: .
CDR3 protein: CASSSATENTEAFF
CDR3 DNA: TGTGCCAGCTCTTCGGCGACAGAGAACACTGAAGCTTTCTTT

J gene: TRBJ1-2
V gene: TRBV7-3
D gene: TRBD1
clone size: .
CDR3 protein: CASSLSPSTGEPRGYTF
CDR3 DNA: TGTGCCAGCAGCTTATCCCCATCGACAGGGGAGCCCCGTGGCTACACCTTC

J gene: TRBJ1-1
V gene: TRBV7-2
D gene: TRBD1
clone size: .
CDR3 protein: CASSFPRGRVNTEAFF
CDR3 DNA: TGTGCCAGCAGCTTCCCCAGGGGGCGGGTGAACACTGAAGCTTTCTTT

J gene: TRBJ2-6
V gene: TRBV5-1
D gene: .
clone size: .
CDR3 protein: CASSLGAAGANVLTF
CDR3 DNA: TGCGCCAGCAGCTTGGGGGCCGCGGGGGCCAACGTCCTGACTTTC